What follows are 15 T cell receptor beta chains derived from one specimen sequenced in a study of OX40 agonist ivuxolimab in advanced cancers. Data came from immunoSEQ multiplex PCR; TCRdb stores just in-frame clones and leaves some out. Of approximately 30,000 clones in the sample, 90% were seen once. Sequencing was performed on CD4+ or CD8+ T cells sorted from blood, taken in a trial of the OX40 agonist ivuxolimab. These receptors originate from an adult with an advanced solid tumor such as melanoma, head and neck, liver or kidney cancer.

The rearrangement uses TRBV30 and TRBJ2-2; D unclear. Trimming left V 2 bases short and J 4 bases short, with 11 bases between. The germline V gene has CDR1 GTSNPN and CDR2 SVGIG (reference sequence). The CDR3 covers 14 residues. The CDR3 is CAWSMALGTGELFF. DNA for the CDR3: TGTGCCTGGAGTATGGCCCTTGGCACCGGGGAGCTGTTTTTT.

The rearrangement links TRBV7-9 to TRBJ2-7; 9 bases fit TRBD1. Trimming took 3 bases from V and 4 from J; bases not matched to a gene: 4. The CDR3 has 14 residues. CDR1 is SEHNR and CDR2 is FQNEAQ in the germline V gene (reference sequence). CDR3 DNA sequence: TGTGCCAGCAGCTTTGGTGGACAGGGGTACGAGCAGTACTTC. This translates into CASSFGGQGYEQYF.

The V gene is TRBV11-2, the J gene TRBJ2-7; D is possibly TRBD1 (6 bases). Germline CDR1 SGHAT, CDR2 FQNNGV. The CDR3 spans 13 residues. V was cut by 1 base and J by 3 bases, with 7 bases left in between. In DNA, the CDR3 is TGTGCCAGCAGCTTAGCCAGGGGCTACGAGCAGTACTTC. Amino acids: CASSLARGYEQYF.

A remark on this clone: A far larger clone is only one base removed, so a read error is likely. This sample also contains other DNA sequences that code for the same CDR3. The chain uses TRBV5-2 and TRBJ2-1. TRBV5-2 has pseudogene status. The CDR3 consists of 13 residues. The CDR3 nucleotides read TGTGCCAGCAGCCAAGATTTTCATAATGAGCAGTTCTTC. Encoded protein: CASSQDFHNEQFF.

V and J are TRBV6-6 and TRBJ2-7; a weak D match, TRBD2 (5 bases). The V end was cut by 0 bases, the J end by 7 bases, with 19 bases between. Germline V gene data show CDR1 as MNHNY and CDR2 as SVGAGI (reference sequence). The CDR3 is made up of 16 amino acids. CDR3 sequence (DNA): TGTGCCAGCAGTTACTCCCGAGGGCCAGTCTCGAAAGAGCAGTACTTC. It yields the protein CASSYSRGPVSKEQYF.

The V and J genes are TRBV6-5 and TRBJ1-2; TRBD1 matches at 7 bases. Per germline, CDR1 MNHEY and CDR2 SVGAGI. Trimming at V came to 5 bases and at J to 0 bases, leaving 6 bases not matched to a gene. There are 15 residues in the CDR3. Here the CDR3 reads CASSGRDSSNYGYTF. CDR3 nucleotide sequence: TGTGCCAGCAGTGGACGGGACAGTTCTAACTATGGCTACACCTTC.

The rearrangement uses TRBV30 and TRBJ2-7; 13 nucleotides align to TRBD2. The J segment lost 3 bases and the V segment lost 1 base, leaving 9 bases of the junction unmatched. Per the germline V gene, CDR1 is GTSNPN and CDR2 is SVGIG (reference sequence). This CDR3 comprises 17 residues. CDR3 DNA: TGTGCCTGGAGTGCGCCCGTGGGACTAGCGGGATACTACGAGCAGTACTTC. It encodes CAWSAPVGLAGYYEQYF.

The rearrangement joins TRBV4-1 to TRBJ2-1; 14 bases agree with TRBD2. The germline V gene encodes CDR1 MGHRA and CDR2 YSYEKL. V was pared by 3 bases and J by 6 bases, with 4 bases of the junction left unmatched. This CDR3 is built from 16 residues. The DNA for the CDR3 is TGCGCCAGCAGCCATGCCGGGACTAGCGGGAGCAATGAGCAGTTCTTC. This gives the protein CASSHAGTSGSNEQFF.

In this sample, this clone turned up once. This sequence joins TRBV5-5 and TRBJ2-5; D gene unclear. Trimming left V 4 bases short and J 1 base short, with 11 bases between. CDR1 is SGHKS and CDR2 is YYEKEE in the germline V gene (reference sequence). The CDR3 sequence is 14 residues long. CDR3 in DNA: TGTGCCAGCAGCGGATGGACGGCCCAAGAGACCCAGTACTTC. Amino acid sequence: CASSGWTAQETQYF.

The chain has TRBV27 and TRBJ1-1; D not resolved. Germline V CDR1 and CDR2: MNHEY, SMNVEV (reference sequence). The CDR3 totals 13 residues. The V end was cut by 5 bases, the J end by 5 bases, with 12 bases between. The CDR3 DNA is TGTGCCAGCAGTATCCCTGGATGGACTGAAGCTTTCTTT. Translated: CASSIPGWTEAFF.

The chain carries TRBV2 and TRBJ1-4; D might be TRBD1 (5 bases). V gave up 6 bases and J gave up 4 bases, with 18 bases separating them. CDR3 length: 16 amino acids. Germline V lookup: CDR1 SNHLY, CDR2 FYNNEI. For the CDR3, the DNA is TGTGCCAGCAGGCCAATAGAAACAGGAAATAATGAAAAACTGTTTTTT. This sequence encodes CASRPIETGNNEKLFF. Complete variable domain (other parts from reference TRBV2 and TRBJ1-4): EPEVTQTPSHQVTQMGQEVILRCVPISNHLYFYWYRQILGQKVEFLVSFYNNEISEKSEIFDDQFSVERPDGSNFTLKIRSTKLEDSAMYFCASRPIETGNNEKLFFGSGTQLSVL.

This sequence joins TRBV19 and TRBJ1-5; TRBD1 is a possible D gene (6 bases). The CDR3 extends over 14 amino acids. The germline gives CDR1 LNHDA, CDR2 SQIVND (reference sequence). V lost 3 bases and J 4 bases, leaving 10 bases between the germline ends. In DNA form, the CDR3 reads TGTGCCAGTAGTATGGCGACAGGTAATCAGCCCCAGCATTTT. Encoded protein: CASSMATGNQPQHF.

This chain's CDR3 is CASSFKGDTEAFF. The CDR3 DNA is TGTGCCAGCAGCTTCAAGGGTGACACTGAAGCTTTCTTT. The rearrangement uses TRBV4-2 and TRBJ1-1, with no clear D. V was shortened by 5 bases and J by 3 bases, with 10 bases between the two germline ends. Germline CDR1 is LGHNA and CDR2 is YNFKEQ. The CDR3 has 13 residues.

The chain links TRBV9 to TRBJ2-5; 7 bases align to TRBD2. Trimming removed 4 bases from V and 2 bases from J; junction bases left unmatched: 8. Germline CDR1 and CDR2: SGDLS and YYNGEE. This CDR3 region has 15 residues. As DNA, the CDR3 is TGTGCCAGCAGCCCGTGGGGGGGGGTACAAGAGACCCAGTACTTC. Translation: CASSPWGGVQETQYF.

This CDR3 reads CASSVLDRTHNEQFF. CDR3 DNA: TGTGCCAGCAGTGTCTTGGACAGGACTCACAATGAGCAGTTCTTC. The chain joins TRBV6-1 to TRBJ2-1; 7 nucleotides align to TRBD1. The CDR3 contains 15 residues. CDR1 and CDR2 (germline): MNHNS, SASEGT. J gave up 5 bases and V 4 bases, and 8 bases lay outside the gene matches.